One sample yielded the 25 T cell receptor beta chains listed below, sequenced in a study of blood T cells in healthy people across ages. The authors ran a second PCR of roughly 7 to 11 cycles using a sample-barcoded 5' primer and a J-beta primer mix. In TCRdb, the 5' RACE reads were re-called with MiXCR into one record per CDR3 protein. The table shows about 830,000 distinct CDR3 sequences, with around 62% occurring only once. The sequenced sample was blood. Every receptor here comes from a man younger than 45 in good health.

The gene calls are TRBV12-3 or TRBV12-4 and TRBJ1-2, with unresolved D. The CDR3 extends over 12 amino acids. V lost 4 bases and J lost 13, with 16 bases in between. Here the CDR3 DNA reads TGTGCCAGCAGTTCCCTGGCACTGGCCGGCACCTTC. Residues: CASSSLALAGTF.

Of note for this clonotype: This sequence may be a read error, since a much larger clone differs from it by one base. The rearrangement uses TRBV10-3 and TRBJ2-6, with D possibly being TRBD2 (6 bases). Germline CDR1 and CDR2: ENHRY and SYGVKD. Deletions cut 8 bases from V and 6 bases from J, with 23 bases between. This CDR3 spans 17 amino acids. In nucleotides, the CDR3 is TGTGCCATCGCAGGCGGGGTGAGAGGTGTGTTGGCCAACGTCCTGACTTTC. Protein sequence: CAIAGGVRGVLANVLTF.

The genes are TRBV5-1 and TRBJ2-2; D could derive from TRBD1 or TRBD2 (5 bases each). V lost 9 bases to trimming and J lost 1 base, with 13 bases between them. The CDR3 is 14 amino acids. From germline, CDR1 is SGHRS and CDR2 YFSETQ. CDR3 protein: CATSGTRNTGELFF. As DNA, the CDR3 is TGCGCCACCTCGGGGACGAGGAACACCGGGGAGCTGTTTTTT.

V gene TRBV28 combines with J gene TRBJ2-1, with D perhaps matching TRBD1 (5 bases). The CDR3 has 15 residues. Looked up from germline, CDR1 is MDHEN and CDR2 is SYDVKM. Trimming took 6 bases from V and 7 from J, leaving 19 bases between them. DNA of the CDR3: TGTGCCAGCAGGGACAATTCCTACTCCTCTAATGAGCAGTTCTTC. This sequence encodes CASRDNSYSSNEQFF. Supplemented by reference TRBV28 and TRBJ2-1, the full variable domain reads DVKVTQSSRYLVKRTGEKVFLECVQDMDHENMFWYRQDPGLGLRLIYFSYDVKMKEKGDIPEGYSVSREKKERFSLILESASTNQTSMYLCASRDNSYSSNEQFFGPGTRLTVL.

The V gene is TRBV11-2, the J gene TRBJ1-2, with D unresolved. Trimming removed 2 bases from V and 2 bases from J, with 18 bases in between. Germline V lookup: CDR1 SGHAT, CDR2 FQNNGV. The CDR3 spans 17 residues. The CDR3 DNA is TGTGCCAGCAGCTTAAGCCCTGGGTCGGGCCCAAACTATGGCTACACCTTC. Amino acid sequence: CASSLSPGSGPNYGYTF.

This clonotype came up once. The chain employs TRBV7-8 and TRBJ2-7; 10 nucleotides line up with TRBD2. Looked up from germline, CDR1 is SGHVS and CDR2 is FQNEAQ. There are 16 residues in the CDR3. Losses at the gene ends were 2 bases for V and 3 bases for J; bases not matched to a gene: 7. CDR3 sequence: CASSLFPSGGLYEQYF. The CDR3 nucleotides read TGTGCCAGCAGCTTATTCCCTAGCGGGGGACTCTACGAGCAGTACTTC.

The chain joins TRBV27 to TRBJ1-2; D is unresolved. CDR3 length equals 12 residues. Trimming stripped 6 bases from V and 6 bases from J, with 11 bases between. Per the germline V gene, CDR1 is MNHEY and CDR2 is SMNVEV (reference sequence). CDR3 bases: TGTGCCAGCAGGTTAGCAGGAGATGGCTACACCTTC. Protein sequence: CASRLAGDGYTF.

The CDR3 loop reads CSVVTPATEAFF. CDR3 in DNA: TGCAGCGTTGTTACACCAGCCACTGAAGCTTTCTTT. The chain uses TRBV29-1 and TRBJ1-1; D gene ambiguous. The CDR3 covers 12 residues. V was pared by 4 bases and J by 4 bases, with 10 bases between. The germline V gene has CDR1 SQVTM and CDR2 ANQGSEA.

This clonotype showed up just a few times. The CDR3 region has the DNA TGTGCCAGCAGCTTAAACGAAGGGGCCTACGAGCAGTACTTC. Amino acid sequence: CASSLNEGAYEQYF. This chain connects TRBV11-1 to TRBJ2-7; maybe TRBD1 (5 bases). There are 14 residues in the CDR3. V lost 2 bases, J lost 2 bases, and 10 bases lay in between. Germline CDR1 and CDR2: SGHAT and FQDESV (reference sequence). The whole variable domain, filled in from reference TRBV11-1 and TRBJ2-7, reads EAEVAQSPRYKITEKSQAVAFWCDPISGHATLYWYRQILGQGPELLVQFQDESVVDDSQLPKDRFSAERLKGVDSTLKIQPAELGDSAMYLCASSLNEGAYEQYFGPGTRLTVT.

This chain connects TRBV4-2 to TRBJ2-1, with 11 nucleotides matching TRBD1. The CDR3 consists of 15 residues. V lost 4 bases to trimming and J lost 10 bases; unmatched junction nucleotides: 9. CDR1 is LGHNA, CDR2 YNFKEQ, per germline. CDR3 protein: CASSLRTGGPPEQFF. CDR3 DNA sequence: TGTGCCAGCAGCCTTCGGACAGGGGGCCCCCCCGAGCAGTTCTTC.

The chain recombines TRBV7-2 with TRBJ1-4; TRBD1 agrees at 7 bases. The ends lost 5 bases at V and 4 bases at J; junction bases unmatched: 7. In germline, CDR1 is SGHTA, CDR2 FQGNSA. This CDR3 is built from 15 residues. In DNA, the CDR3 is TGTGCCAGCAGCCGCTCGGGACAGATTAATGAAAAACTGTTTTTT. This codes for CASSRSGQINEKLFF.

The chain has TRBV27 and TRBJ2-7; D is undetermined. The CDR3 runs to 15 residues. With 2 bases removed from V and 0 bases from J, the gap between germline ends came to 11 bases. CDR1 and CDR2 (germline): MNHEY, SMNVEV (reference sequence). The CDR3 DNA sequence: TGTGCCAGCAGTTTAGGGGAACCGAGCTCCTACGAGCAGTACTTC. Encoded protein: CASSLGEPSSYEQYF.

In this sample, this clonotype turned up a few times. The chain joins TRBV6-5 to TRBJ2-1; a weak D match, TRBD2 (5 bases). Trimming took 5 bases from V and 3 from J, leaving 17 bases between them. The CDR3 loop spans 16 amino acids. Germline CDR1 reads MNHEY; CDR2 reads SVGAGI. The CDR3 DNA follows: TGTGCCAGCAGTCCCCCGGAGACTACGGGCTACAATGAGCAGTTCTTC. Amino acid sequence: CASSPPETTGYNEQFF.

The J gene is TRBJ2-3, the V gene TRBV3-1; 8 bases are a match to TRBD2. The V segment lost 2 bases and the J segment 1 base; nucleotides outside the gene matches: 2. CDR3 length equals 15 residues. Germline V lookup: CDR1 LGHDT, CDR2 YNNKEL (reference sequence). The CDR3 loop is CASSQWRGGTDTQYF. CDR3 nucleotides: TGTGCCAGCAGCCAATGGCGGGGGGGCACAGATACGCAGTATTTT.

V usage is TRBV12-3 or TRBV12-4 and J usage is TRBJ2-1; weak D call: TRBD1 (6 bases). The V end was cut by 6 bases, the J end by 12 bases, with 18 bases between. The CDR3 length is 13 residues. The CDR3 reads CASREQGTRMQFF. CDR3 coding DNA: TGTGCCAGCAGGGAACAGGGTACAAGGATGCAGTTCTTC.

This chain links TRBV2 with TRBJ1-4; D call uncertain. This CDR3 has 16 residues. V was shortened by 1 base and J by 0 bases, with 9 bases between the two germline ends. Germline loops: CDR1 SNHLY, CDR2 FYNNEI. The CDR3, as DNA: TGTGCCAGCAGTGAAGTCGGAGTTGCAACTAATGAAAAACTGTTTTTT. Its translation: CASSEVGVATNEKLFF.

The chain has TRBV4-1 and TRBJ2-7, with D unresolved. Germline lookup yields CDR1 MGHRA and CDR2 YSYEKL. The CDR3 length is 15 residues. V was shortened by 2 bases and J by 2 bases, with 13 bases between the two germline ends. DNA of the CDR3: TGCGCCAGCAGCCAAACAAGGGAATATGCCTACGAGCAGTACTTC. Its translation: CASSQTREYAYEQYF.

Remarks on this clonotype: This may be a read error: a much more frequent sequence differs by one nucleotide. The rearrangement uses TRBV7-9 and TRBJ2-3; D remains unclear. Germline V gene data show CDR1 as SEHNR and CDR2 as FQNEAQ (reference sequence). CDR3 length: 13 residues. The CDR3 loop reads CASSFSRTDTRYF. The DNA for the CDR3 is TGTGCCAGCAGCTTCTCGCGCACAGATACGCGGTATTTT.

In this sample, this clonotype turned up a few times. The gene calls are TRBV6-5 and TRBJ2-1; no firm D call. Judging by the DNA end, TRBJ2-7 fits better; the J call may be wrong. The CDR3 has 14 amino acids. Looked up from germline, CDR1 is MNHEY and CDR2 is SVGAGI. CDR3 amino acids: CASSRRESYNEQYF. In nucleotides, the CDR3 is TGTGCCAGCAGCCGAAGAGAATCCTACAATGAGCAGTACTTC.

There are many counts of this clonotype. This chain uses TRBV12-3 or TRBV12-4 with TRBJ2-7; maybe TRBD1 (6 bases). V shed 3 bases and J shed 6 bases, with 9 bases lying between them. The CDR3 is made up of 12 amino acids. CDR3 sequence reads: CASSLTGVEQYF. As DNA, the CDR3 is TGTGCCAGCAGTTTGACAGGAGTCGAGCAGTACTTC.

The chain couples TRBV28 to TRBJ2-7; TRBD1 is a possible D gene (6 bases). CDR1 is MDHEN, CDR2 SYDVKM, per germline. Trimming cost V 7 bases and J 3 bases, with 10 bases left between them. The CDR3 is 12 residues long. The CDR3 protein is CASTTGLYEQYF. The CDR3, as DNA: TGTGCCAGCACTACAGGGCTCTACGAGCAGTACTTC.

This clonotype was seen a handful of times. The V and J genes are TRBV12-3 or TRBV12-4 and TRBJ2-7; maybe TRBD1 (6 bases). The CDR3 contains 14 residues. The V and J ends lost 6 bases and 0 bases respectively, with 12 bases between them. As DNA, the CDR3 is TGTGCCAGCAGAACGGGACAAGGCTCCTACGAGCAGTACTTC. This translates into CASRTGQGSYEQYF.

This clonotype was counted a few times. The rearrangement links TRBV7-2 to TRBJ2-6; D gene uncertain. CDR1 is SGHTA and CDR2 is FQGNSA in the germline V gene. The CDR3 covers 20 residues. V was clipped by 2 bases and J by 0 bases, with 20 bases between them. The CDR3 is CASSLRLSDRANSGANVLTF. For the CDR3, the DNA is TGTGCCAGCAGCTTACGGCTCAGCGATCGGGCGAACTCTGGGGCCAACGTCCTGACTTTC.

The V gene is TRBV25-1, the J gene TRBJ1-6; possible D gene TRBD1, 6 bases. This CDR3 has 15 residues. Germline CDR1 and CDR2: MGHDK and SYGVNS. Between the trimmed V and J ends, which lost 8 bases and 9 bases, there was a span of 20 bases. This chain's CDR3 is CASSPLQGEVSPLHF. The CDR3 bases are TGTGCCAGCTCTCCCCTACAGGGCGAAGTTTCACCCCTCCACTTT.

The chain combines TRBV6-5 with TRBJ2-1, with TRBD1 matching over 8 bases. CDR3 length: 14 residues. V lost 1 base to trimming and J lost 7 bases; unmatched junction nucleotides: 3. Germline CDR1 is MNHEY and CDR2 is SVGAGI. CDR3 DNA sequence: TGTGCCAGCAGTTACTACAGGGGGAGGAATGAGCAGTTCTTC. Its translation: CASSYYRGRNEQFF.